The 25 T cell receptor beta chains below all came from one sample that was sequenced in a study of cytomegalovirus exposure and HLA in healthy donors. The PCR had 60 Vbeta and 13 Jbeta primers. Here immunoSEQ multiplex PCR was the method, and the copy in TCRdb shows in-frame clones only, minus some. The table shows about 140,000 clones, with over 55% occurring only once. The sequenced material came from PBMCs. The receptors were gathered from a man aged 40-50 years in good health and CMV-seronegative.

This clone has just one count. The chain joins TRBV6-6 to TRBJ2-1; no reliable D call. Trimming left V 7 bases short and J 5 bases short, with 12 bases between. There are 13 residues in the CDR3. Germline V gives CDR1 MNHNY, CDR2 SVGAGI (reference sequence). The CDR3 loop is CASTSVANNEQFF. The CDR3 bases are TGTGCCAGCACATCCGTCGCTAACAATGAGCAGTTCTTC.

This chain joins TRBV7-2 and TRBJ2-5; TRBD1 might be the D (5 bases). Germline V CDR1 and CDR2: SGHTA, FQGNSA. V shed 5 bases and J shed 1 base, with 11 bases lying between them. This CDR3 comprises 14 residues. CDR3 sequence (DNA): TGTGCCAGCAGCCTTAGGGGCTCCCAAGAGACCCAGTACTTC. Translated: CASSLRGSQETQYF.

This rearrangement joins TRBV6-5 to TRBJ2-7; 10 bases are shared with TRBD1. Germline CDR1 is MNHEY and CDR2 is SVGAGI. The J segment lost 3 bases and the V segment lost 6 bases, leaving 5 bases of the junction unmatched. CDR3 size: 14 residues. The CDR3 protein is CASSLRDRGYEQYF. CDR3 coding DNA: TGTGCCAGCAGCTTGCGGGACAGGGGCTACGAGCAGTACTTC.

J is TRBJ2-1 and V is TRBV5-1, with 7 bases aligning to TRBD1. The CDR3 consists of 18 residues. Germline V gives CDR1 SGHRS, CDR2 YFSETQ. Unmatched junction bases numbered 18, after V lost 4 bases and J lost 5 bases. The chain's CDR3 is CASSPTVITGALNNEQFF. DNA of the CDR3: TGCGCCAGCAGCCCGACTGTAATCACAGGGGCATTGAACAATGAGCAGTTCTTC.

This chain links TRBV29-1 with TRBJ1-5, with D tentatively TRBD1 (6 bases). This CDR3 comprises 14 residues. V was cut by 7 bases and J by 7 bases, with 20 bases left in between. The germline V gene has CDR1 SQVTM and CDR2 ANQGSEA. DNA for the CDR3: TGCAGCGCCGGAGGGGGGGCGACCGGACAGCCCCAGCATTTT. Residues: CSAGGGATGQPQHF.

In DNA form, the CDR3 reads TGCGCCAGCAGCCCGCGGGACAGTAGATTACAAGAGACCCAGTACTTC. This translates into CASSPRDSRLQETQYF. The V gene is TRBV4-1, the J gene TRBJ2-5; TRBD1 might be the D (7 bases). Germline V gene lookup returns CDR1 MGHRA and CDR2 YSYEKL. The CDR3 loop spans 16 amino acids. Trimming removed 4 bases at V and 2 bases at J, with 17 bases between.

This clone was seen a few times. The chain recombines TRBV28 with TRBJ2-5, with TRBD2 as a possible D gene (6 bases). Germline CDR1 and CDR2: MDHEN and SYDVKM. V lost 4 bases to trimming and J lost 5 bases, with 14 bases between them. The length of the CDR3 is 14 residues. The CDR3 coding sequence is TGTGCCAGCAGTTCCTCGGCGGACTACGAGACCCAGTACTTC. Residues: CASSSSADYETQYF.

The chain couples TRBV2 to TRBJ1-2, with D possibly matching TRBD1 (6 bases). Between the trimmed V and J ends, which lost 0 bases and 2 bases, there was a span of 16 bases. The CDR3 is 17 residues long. Germline-derived CDR1 and CDR2 are SNHLY and FYNNEI. CDR3 sequence reads: CASSEAHPRGGNYGYTF. The CDR3 nucleotides are TGTGCCAGCAGTGAAGCCCACCCTAGGGGGGGGAACTATGGCTACACCTTC.

The chain recombines TRBV6-5 with TRBJ2-7, with 8 bases identical to TRBD1. CDR1 is MNHEY, CDR2 SVGAGI, per germline. The CDR3 has 16 amino acids. V lost 2 bases to trimming and J lost 2 bases; unmatched junction nucleotides: 8. The CDR3 sequence: CASSYHPGTGPYEQYF. DNA for the CDR3: TGTGCCAGCAGTTACCACCCCGGGACAGGCCCCTACGAGCAGTACTTC.

This clone was found a few times. The chain joins TRBV4-2 to TRBJ1-1; 10 bases are shared with TRBD1. The CDR3 is 14 residues long. The V segment lost 3 bases and the J segment 4 bases; nucleotides outside the gene matches: 2. Per the germline V gene, CDR1 is LGHNA and CDR2 is YNFKEQ. CDR3 sequence reads: CASSHGTGATEAFF. CDR3 DNA: TGTGCCAGCAGCCACGGGACAGGGGCCACTGAAGCTTTCTTT.

CDR3: CASQLNSNQPQHF. The CDR3 nucleotides read TGTGCCAGCCAGTTGAATAGCAATCAGCCCCAGCATTTT. This chain links TRBV6-5 with TRBJ1-5; D is ambiguous. CDR3 length equals 13 residues. Looked up from germline, CDR1 is MNHEY and CDR2 is SVGAGI. With 8 bases removed from V and 0 bases from J, the gap between germline ends came to 8 bases.

The rearrangement joins TRBV7-2 to TRBJ1-5; D remains ambiguous. Per germline, CDR1 SGHTA and CDR2 FQGNSA. This CDR3 has 15 amino acids. V lost 3 bases and J lost 1, with 10 bases in between. In DNA form, the CDR3 reads TGTGCCAGCAGCTTGAGTGGAGGGAGCAATCAGCCCCAGCATTTT. Translated: CASSLSGGSNQPQHF. The full variable domain, with the rest looked up from reference TRBV7-2 and TRBJ1-5, is GAGVSQSPSNKVTEKGKDVELRCDPISGHTALYWYRQSLGQGLEFLIYFQGNSAPDKSGLPSDRFSAERTGGSVSTLTIQRTQQEDSAVYLCASSLSGGSNQPQHFGDGTRLSIL.

The chain carries TRBV30 and TRBJ2-5, with 7 bases that match TRBD1. The J call may be mistaken, given a closer DNA end match to TRBJ2-7. CDR1 and CDR2 from the germline V gene are GTSNPN and SVGIG (reference sequence). The CDR3 consists of 12 residues. The CDR3 DNA reads as TGTGCCTGGAGACCAGGGGGATACGAGCAGTACTTC. Translated, it gives CAWRPGGYEQYF.

In this sample, this clone turned up a few times. This rearrangement joins TRBV9 to TRBJ2-5; 7 positions match TRBD2. The CDR3 totals 15 residues. V was pared by 0 bases and J by 5 bases, with 7 bases of the junction left unmatched. The germline V gene encodes CDR1 SGDLS and CDR2 YYNGEE. The CDR3 here is CASSVAGGSGETQYF. CDR3 nucleotides: TGTGCCAGCAGCGTAGCGGGGGGATCAGGGGAGACCCAGTACTTC. The whole variable domain, remainder taken from reference TRBV9 and TRBJ2-5, is DSGVTQTPKHLITATGQRVTLRCSPRSGDLSVYWYQQSLDQGLQFLIQYYNGEERAKGNILERFSAQQFPDLHSELNLSSLELGDSALYFCASSVAGGSGETQYFGPGTRLLVL.

The CDR3 DNA follows: TGTGCCAGCAGCTTAGGTGCGGCAGCGAACACCGGGGAGCTGTTTTTT. Protein sequence: CASSLGAAANTGELFF. This chain links TRBV7-6 with TRBJ2-2, with D hard to call. V was shortened by 1 base and J by 0 bases, with 9 bases between the two germline ends. The CDR3 covers 16 residues. CDR1 and CDR2 from the germline V gene are SGHVS and FNYEAQ.

The V gene is TRBV30, the J gene TRBJ1-5, with D tentatively TRBD1 (6 bases). The germline gives CDR1 GTSNPN, CDR2 SVGIG (reference sequence). This CDR3 is built from 15 residues. Trimming shortened V by 1 base and J by 6 bases, and 16 bases separated the two germline ends. CDR3: CAWSGRRGVGQPQHF. DNA for the CDR3: TGTGCCTGGAGTGGGCGCAGGGGTGTAGGTCAGCCCCAGCATTTT.

This clone was observed a single time. This chain joins TRBV4-3 and TRBJ2-7; 9 nucleotides align to TRBD2. The CDR3 covers 18 residues. Germline CDR1 and CDR2: LGHNA and YSLEER. Trimming cost V 0 bases and J 4 bases; bases outside gene matches: 13. The CDR3 DNA reads as TGCGCCAGCAGCCAAGATTTCGGCGGGGTAGCGGGAGTATACGAGCAGTACTTC. Amino acids: CASSQDFGGVAGVYEQYF.

The V gene is TRBV7-9, the J gene TRBJ2-3; the match to TRBD1 covers 8 bases. Germline lookup yields CDR1 SEHNR and CDR2 FQNEAQ (reference sequence). CDR3 size: 14 residues. The V segment lost 6 bases and the J segment 5 bases; nucleotides outside the gene matches: 7. CDR3 sequence: CASRQQGVGDTQYF. The CDR3 DNA reads as TGTGCCAGCAGACAACAGGGGGTCGGAGATACGCAGTATTTT.

For the CDR3, the DNA is TGTGCCAGCTCACACGACAGTAACTATGGCTACACCTTC. Translating it yields CASSHDSNYGYTF. The chain employs TRBV18 and TRBJ1-2; TRBD1 might be the D (5 bases). Per the germline V gene, CDR1 is KGHSH and CDR2 is LQKENI. This CDR3 spans 13 amino acids. Trimming left V 4 bases short and J 1 base short, with 7 bases between.

V gene TRBV5-6 combines with J gene TRBJ2-2; TRBD2 matches at 7 bases. This CDR3 is 15 amino acids long. CDR1 and CDR2 from the germline V gene are SGHDT and YYEEEE. The ends lost 4 bases at V and 6 bases at J; junction bases unmatched: 9. The DNA of the CDR3 is TGTGCCAGCAGCCCACTTGTGGGGGGGTCCGGGGAGCTGTTTTTT. Protein product: CASSPLVGGSGELFF.

This chain links TRBV5-4 with TRBJ2-1; 10 bases agree with TRBD2. Germline CDR1 reads SGHNT; CDR2 reads YYREEE (reference sequence). The CDR3 runs 16 residues. Germline trimming cut 2 bases from V and 4 bases from J; bases unmatched to any gene: 6. The CDR3, as DNA: TGTGCCAGCAGCTTAGGCAGCGGGGGGGGTTACAATGAGCAGTTCTTC. It encodes CASSLGSGGGYNEQFF.

This sequence joins TRBV7-9 and TRBJ2-3, with D possibly being TRBD1 (6 bases). The germline V gene encodes CDR1 SEHNR and CDR2 FQNEAQ (reference sequence). Trimming removed 2 bases at V and 3 bases at J, with 12 bases between. The CDR3 runs 15 residues. The CDR3: CASSLTGSLTDTQYF. The CDR3, as DNA: TGTGCCAGCAGCTTAACAGGGTCGTTGACAGATACGCAGTATTTT.

The rearrangement uses TRBV7-9 and TRBJ2-7, with 8 bases aligning to TRBD1. This CDR3 has 14 residues. The germline CDR1 and CDR2 sequences are SEHNR and FQNEAQ (reference sequence). The ends lost 3 bases at V and 6 bases at J; junction bases unmatched: 7. CDR3 DNA sequence: TGTGCCAGCAGCTTTAGGACAGGGTTGCTCGAGCAGTACTTC. Translating gives CASSFRTGLLEQYF.

J is TRBJ1-3 and V is TRBV29-1; unclear D gene. The CDR3 totals 12 residues. V was pared by 6 bases and J by 2 bases, with 8 bases between. Germline V lookup: CDR1 SQVTM, CDR2 ANQGSEA. The CDR3 is CSVKLAGNTIYF. The DNA for the CDR3 is TGCAGCGTGAAACTAGCTGGAAACACCATATATTTT. Together with reference TRBV29-1 and TRBJ1-3, the CDR3 gives the full variable domain: SAVISQKPSRDICQRGTSLTIQCQVDSQVTMMFWYRQQPGQSLTLIATANQGSEATYESGFVIDKFPISRPNLTFSTLTVSNMSPEDSSIYLCSVKLAGNTIYFGEGSWLTVV.

This chain uses TRBV7-2 with TRBJ2-3; 7 bases agree with TRBD2. The germline V gene encodes CDR1 SGHTA and CDR2 FQGNSA. This CDR3 has 19 residues. V was clipped by 1 base and J by 2 bases; unmatched bases: 15. The DNA for the CDR3 is TGTGCCAGCAGCTTAGACTACCCCGGCGGGGGAGCCCTCACAGATACGCAGTATTTT. This sequence encodes CASSLDYPGGGALTDTQYF.